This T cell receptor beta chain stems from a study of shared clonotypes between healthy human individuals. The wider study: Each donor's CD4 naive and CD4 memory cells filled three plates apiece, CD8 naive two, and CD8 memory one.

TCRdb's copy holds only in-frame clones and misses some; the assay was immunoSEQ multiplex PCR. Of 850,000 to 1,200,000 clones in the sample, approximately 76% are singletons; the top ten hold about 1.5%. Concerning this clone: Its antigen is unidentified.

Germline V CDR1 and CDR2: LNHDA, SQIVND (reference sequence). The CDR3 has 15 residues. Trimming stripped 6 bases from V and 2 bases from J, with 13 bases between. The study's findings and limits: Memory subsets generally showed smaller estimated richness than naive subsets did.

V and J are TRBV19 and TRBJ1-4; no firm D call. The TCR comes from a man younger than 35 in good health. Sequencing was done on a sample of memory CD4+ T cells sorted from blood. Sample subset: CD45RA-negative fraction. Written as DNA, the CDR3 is TGTGCCAGTAGCGCCTCCGGGATTACTAATGAAAAACTGTTTTTT. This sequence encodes CASSASGITNEKLFF. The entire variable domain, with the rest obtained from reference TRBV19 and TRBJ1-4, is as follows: DGGITQSPKYLFRKEGQNVTLSCEQNLNHDAMYWYRQDPGQGLRLIYYSQIVNDFQKGDIAEGYSVSREKKESFPLTVTSAQKNPTAFYLCASSASGITNEKLFFGSGTQLSVL.